This is a list of T cell receptor beta chains from one sample in a study of a mutant IDH1 vaccine in newly diagnosed glioma. Produced via immunoSEQ multiplex PCR; TCRdb's table is partial and in-frame only. This sample yields about 50,000 clones, of which roughly 80% are seen a single time; approximately 5.3% belongs to the top ten. These receptors' antigens are unknown. The sample was PBMCs, taken from a glioma patient whose treatment included an IDH1 peptide vaccine. The receptor source for this set is a man aged 45-65 years with glioma. The CDR3 runs from the conserved cysteine through the conserved F or W. A D gene is named only where the DNA matches it firmly.

J: TRBJ1-2; D: TRBD1; V: TRBV19; CDR3: CAASRTGQNNYGYTF
J: TRBJ1-1; D: -; V: TRBV10-3; CDR3: CATLSPGRTTEAFF
J: TRBJ1-3; D: -; V: TRBV6-6; CDR3: CASGGSGNTIYF
J: TRBJ2-7; D: TRBD2; V: TRBV2; CDR3: CASNGRRLAGPDSYEQYF
J: TRBJ1-2; D: -; V: TRBV28; CDR3: CASRTGTNYGYTF
J: TRBJ1-2; D: TRBD1; V: TRBV25-1; CDR3: CASSEVEGATGYTF
J: TRBJ2-2; D: TRBD2; V: TRBV5-4; CDR3: CASSSGASGGPSTGELFF
J: TRBJ1-2; D: -; V: TRBV10-2; CDR3: CASIGSAIQGYTF
J: TRBJ2-7; D: -; V: TRBV28; CDR3: CASSPTGMTYEQYF
J: TRBJ2-7; D: TRBD1; V: TRBV30; CDR3: CAWSAAGGYEQYF
J: TRBJ2-3; D: -; V: TRBV20-1; CDR3: CSARRTDTQYF
J: TRBJ2-2; D: TRBD1; V: TRBV5-1; CDR3: CASSPGQGGTGELFF
J: TRBJ2-2; D: TRBD2; V: TRBV9; CDR3: CASSVDGGKPGELFF
J: TRBJ1-5; D: -; V: TRBV7-8; CDR3: CASSLGGRNQPQHF
J: TRBJ1-2; D: -; V: TRBV30; CDR3: CAWREVANYGYTF
J: TRBJ1-2; D: TRBD1; V: TRBV11-2; CDR3: CASSVDRGNYGYTF
J: TRBJ2-3; D: -; V: TRBV30; CDR3: CAWIVGMAPNTQYF
J: TRBJ2-6; D: -; V: TRBV9; CDR3: CASRPSGANVLTF
J: TRBJ2-1; D: TRBD1; V: TRBV15; CDR3: CATSRGQGAWGEQFF
J: TRBJ1-1; D: -; V: TRBV14; CDR3: CASSQDDITIAFF
J: TRBJ2-5; D: -; V: TRBV7-9; CDR3: CASSLTGSQETQYF
J: TRBJ1-1; D: -; V: TRBV29-1; CDR3: CSVEQGRTEAFF
J: TRBJ1-1; D: -; V: TRBV9; CDR3: CASSSSTGFTEAFF
J: TRBJ1-1; D: TRBD1; V: TRBV19; CDR3: CASRGQGDAEAFF
J: TRBJ2-2; D: -; V: TRBV5-6; CDR3: CASSPVPGSANTGELFF
J: TRBJ2-1; D: -; V: TRBV7-9; CDR3: CASSHTPGQSREQFF
J: TRBJ2-1; D: TRBD1; V: TRBV19; CDR3: CASGQGGNEQFF
J: TRBJ1-1; D: TRBD1; V: TRBV6-5; CDR3: CASTQGANTEAFF
J: TRBJ2-4; D: -; V: TRBV4-3; CDR3: CASSQEGGWIQYF
J: TRBJ2-7; D: -; V: TRBV5-6; CDR3: CASSDDYEQYF
J: TRBJ2-7; D: TRBD2; V: TRBV30; CDR3: CAWSVRRGGFDSYEQYF
J: TRBJ2-5; D: TRBD1; V: TRBV6-1; CDR3: CASSEEDRGQETQYF
J: TRBJ1-5; D: -; V: TRBV5-6; CDR3: CASSLGRENWPQHF
J: TRBJ2-1; D: -; V: TRBV25-1; CDR3: CASSVGETYNEQFF
J: TRBJ1-1; D: -; V: TRBV28; CDR3: CASSDNMNTEAFF
J: TRBJ1-1; D: -; V: TRBV6-5; CDR3: CASSSLTGSVNTEAFF
J: TRBJ1-5; D: -; V: TRBV14; CDR3: CASSQEGRGQPQHF
J: TRBJ1-3; D: -; V: TRBV30; CDR3: CAWALTVSGNTIYF
J: TRBJ2-7; D: -; V: TRBV6-1; CDR3: CASFQQGRSYEQYF
J: TRBJ1-5; D: TRBD1; V: TRBV18; CDR3: CASSSLQGEQPQHF
J: TRBJ1-6; D: TRBD1; V: TRBV10-3; CDR3: CAISGQAVSPLHF
J: TRBJ2-3; D: TRBD2; V: TRBV13; CDR3: CASSDNLLAAPSTDTQYF
J: TRBJ2-7; D: -; V: TRBV29-1; CDR3: CSAVEGVDEQYF
J: TRBJ1-2; D: -; V: TRBV5-1; CDR3: CASSRDIANYGYTF
J: TRBJ1-5; D: TRBD1; V: TRBV19; CDR3: CASERDRGLGNQPQHF
J: TRBJ2-7; D: TRBD2; V: TRBV10-3; CDR3: CAISQTSGGPYEQYF
J: TRBJ1-1; D: -; V: TRBV27; CDR3: CASSLTQGITEAFF
J: TRBJ1-3; D: -; V: TRBV29-1; CDR3: CSVARAGNTIYF
J: TRBJ2-4; D: -; V: TRBV7-9; CDR3: CASSLSLANIQYF
J: TRBJ2-7; D: -; V: TRBV27; CDR3: CASSLVAPGEQYF
J: TRBJ1-1; D: TRBD1; V: TRBV9; CDR3: CASSVDWTGGTEAFF
J: TRBJ1-2; D: -; V: TRBV29-1; CDR3: CSARGSGFNGYTF
J: TRBJ2-1; D: TRBD2; V: TRBV27; CDR3: CASSLGISSQWNAVAGDENEQFF
J: TRBJ2-2; D: TRBD1; V: TRBV4-1; CDR3: CASRRGRDTGELFF